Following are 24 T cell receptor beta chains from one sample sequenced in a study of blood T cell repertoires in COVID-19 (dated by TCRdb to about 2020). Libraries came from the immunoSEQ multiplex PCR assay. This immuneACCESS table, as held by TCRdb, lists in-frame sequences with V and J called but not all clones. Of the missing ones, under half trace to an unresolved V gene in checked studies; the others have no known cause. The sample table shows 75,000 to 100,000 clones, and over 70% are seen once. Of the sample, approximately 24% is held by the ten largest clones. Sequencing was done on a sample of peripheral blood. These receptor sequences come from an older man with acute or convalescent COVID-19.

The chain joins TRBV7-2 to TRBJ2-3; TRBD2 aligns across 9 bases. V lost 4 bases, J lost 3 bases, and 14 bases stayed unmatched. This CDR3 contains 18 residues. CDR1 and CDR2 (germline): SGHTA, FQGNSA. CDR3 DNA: TGTGCCAGCAGCTCGGCCCCTCGGGGACTAGCTGGGACAGATACGCAGTATTTT. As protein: CASSSAPRGLAGTDTQYF.

The CDR3 DNA reads as TGTGCCACCAGTGGCTTGACCGGGACTAGCGGGTACAATGAGCAGTTCTTC. Its protein product is CATSGLTGTSGYNEQFF. The genes are TRBV24-1 and TRBJ2-1; 12 bases fit TRBD2. Trimming cost V 5 bases and J 4 bases; bases outside gene matches: 8. CDR1 KGHDR and CDR2 SFDVKD come from the germline V gene. The CDR3 length is 17 residues.

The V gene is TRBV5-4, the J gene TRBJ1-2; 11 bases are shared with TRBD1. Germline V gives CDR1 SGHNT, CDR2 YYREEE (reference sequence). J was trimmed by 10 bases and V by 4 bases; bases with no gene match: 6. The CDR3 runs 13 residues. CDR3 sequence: CASSRPGQGVYTF. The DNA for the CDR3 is TGTGCCAGCAGCAGGCCGGGACAGGGGGTCTACACCTTC.

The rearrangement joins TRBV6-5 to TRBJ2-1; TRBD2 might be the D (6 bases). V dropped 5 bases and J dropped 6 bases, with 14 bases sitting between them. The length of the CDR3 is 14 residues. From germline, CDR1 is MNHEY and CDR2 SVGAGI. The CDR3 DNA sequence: TGTGCCAGCAGTCCCTTGATTAGCGGCAATGAGCAGTTCTTC. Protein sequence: CASSPLISGNEQFF.

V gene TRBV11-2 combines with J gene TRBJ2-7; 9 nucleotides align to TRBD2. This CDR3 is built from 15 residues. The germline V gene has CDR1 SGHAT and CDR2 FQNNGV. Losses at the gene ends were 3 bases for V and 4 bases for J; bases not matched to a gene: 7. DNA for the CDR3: TGTGCCAGCAGCTTGGGGGTAGCGGGAGTGTACGAGCAGTACTTC. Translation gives CASSLGVAGVYEQYF.

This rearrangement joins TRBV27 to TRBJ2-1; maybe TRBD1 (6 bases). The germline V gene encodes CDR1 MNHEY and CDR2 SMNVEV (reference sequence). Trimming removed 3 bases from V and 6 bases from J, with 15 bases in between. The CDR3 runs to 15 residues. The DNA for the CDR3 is TGTGCCAGCAGTTTTAATGGGGACATTAGCAATGAGCAGTTCTTC. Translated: CASSFNGDISNEQFF.

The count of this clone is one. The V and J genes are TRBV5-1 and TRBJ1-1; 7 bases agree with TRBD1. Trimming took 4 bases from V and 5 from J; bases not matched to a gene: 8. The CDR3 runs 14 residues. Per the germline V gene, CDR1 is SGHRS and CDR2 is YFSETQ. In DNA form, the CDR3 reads TGCGCCAGCAGCCCGGGGACAGAGGGGACTGAAGCTTTCTTT. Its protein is CASSPGTEGTEAFF.

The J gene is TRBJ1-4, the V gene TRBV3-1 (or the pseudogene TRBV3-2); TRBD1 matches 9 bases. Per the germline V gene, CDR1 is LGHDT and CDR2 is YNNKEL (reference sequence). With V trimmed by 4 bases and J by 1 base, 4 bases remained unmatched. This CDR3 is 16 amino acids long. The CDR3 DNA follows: TGTGCCAGCAGCCGGACAGGGGAGGGAACTAATGAAAAACTGTTTTTT. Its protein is CASSRTGEGTNEKLFF.

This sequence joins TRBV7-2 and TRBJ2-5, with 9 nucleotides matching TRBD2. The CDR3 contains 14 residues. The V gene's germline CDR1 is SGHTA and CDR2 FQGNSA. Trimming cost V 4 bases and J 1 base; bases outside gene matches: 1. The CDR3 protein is CASSYSGSQETQYF. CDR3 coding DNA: TGTGCCAGCAGCTATAGCGGGAGCCAAGAGACCCAGTACTTC.

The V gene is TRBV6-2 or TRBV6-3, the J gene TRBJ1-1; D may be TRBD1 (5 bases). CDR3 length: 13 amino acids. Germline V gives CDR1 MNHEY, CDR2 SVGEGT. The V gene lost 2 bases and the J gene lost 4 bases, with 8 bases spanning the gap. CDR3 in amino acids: CASSYQGLTEAFF. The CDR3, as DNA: TGTGCCAGCAGTTACCAGGGTCTCACTGAAGCTTTCTTT.

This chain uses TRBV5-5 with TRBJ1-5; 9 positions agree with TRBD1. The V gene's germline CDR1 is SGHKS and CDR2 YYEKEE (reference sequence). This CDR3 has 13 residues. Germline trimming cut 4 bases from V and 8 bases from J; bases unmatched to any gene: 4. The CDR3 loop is CASSRQGEKPQHF. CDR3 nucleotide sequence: TGTGCCAGCAGCCGACAGGGGGAGAAGCCCCAGCATTTT.

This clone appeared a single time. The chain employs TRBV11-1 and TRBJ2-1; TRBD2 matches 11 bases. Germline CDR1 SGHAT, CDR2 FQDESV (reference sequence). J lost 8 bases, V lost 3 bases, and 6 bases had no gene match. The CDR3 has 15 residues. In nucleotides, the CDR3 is TGTGCCAGCAGCTTTACTAGCGGGAGTGCCCATGAGCAGTTCTTC. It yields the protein CASSFTSGSAHEQFF.

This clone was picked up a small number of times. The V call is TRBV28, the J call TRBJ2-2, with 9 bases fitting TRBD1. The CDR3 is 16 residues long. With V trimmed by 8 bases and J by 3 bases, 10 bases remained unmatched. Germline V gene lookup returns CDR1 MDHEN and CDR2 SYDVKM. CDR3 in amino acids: CASGNWRDRDTGELFF. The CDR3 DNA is TGTGCCAGCGGAAATTGGCGGGACAGGGACACCGGGGAGCTGTTTTTT.

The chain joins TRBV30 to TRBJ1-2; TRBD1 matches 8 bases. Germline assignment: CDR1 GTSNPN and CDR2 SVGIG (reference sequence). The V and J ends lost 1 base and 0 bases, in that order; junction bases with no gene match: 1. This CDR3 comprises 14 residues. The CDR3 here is CAWSATGANYGYTF. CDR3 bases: TGTGCCTGGAGTGCGACAGGGGCTAACTATGGCTACACCTTC.

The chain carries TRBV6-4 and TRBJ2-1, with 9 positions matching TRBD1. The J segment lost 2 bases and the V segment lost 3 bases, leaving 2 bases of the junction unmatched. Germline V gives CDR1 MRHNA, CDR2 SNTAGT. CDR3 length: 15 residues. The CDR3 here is CASSEQGATYNEQFF. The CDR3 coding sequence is TGTGCCAGCAGTGAACAGGGGGCTACCTACAATGAGCAGTTCTTC.

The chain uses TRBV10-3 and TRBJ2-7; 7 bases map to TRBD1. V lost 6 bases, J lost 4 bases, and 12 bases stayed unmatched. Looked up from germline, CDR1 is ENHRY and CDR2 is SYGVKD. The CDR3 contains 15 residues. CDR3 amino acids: CAIRDRQGNMYEQYF. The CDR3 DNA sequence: TGTGCCATCAGGGACAGACAGGGAAACATGTACGAGCAGTACTTC.

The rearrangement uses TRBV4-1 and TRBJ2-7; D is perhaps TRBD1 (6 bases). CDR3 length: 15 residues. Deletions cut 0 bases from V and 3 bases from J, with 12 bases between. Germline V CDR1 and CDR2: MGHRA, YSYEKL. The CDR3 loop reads CASSQEWAGVYEQYF. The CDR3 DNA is TGCGCCAGCAGCCAAGAATGGGCAGGGGTCTACGAGCAGTACTTC.

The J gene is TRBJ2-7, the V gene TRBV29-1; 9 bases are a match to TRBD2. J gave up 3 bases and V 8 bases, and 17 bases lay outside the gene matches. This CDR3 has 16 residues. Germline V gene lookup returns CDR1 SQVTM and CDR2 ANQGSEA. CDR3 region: CSFERWVAGESYEQYF. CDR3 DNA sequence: TGCAGCTTCGAACGGTGGGTAGCGGGGGAAAGCTACGAGCAGTACTTC.

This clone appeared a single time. CDR3 in amino acids: CAWSTISGVGGGSSYEQYF. The CDR3 bases are TGTGCCTGGAGTACAATCTCGGGCGTTGGGGGCGGGAGCTCCTACGAGCAGTACTTC. The genes are TRBV30 and TRBJ2-7; a possible D gene is TRBD2 (7 bases). CDR1 GTSNPN and CDR2 SVGIG come from the germline V gene (reference sequence). The CDR3 has 19 residues. Trimming took off 2 bases at V and 0 bases at J, with 26 bases between the two ends. Complete variable domain (other parts from reference TRBV30 and TRBJ2-7): SQTIHQWPATLVQPVGSPLSLECTVEGTSNPNLYWYRQAAGRGLQLLFYSVGIGQISSEVPQNLSASRPQDRQFILSSKKLLLSDSGFYLCAWSTISGVGGGSSYEQYFGPGTRLTVT.

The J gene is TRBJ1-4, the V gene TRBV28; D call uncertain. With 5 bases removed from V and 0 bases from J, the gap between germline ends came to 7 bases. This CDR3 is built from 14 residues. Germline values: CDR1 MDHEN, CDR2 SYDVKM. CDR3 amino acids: CASSPGATNEKLFF. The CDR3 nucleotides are TGTGCCAGCAGTCCAGGTGCAACTAATGAAAAACTGTTTTTT. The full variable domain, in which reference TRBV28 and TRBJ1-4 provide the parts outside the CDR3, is DVKVTQSSRYLVKRTGEKVFLECVQDMDHENMFWYRQDPGLGLRLIYFSYDVKMKEKGDIPEGYSVSREKKERFSLILESASTNQTSMYLCASSPGATNEKLFFGSGTQLSVL.

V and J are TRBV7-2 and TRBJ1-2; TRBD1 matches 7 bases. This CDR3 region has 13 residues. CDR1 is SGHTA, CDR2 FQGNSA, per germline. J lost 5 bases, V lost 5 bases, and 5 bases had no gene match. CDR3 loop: CASSDGQDYGYTF. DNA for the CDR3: TGTGCCAGCAGCGACGGACAGGATTATGGCTACACCTTC.

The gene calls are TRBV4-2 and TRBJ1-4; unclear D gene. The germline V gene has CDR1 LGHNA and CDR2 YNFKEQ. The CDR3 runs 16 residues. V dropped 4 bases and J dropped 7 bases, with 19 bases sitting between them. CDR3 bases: TGTGCCAGCAGCCTAGTCGTGGGAGGGATAGGTGAAAAACTGTTTTTT. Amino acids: CASSLVVGGIGEKLFF.

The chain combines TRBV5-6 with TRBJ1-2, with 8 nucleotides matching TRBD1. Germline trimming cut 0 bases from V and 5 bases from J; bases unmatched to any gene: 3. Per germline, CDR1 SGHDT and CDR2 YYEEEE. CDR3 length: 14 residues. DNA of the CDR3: TGTGCCAGCAGCTTGGACAGGGGGTTGTATGGCTACACCTTC. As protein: CASSLDRGLYGYTF.

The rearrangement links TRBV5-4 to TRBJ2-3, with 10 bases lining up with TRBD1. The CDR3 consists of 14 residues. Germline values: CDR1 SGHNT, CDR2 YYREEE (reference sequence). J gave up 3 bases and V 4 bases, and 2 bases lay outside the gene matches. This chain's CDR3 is CASSPGQGTDTQYF. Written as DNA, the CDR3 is TGTGCCAGCAGCCCGGGACAGGGGACAGATACGCAGTATTTT. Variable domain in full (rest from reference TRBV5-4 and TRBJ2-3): ETGVTQSPTHLIKTRGQQVTLRCSSQSGHNTVSWYQQALGQGPQFIFQYYREEENGRGNFPPRFSGLQFPNYSSELNVNALELDDSALYLCASSPGQGTDTQYFGPGTRLTVL.